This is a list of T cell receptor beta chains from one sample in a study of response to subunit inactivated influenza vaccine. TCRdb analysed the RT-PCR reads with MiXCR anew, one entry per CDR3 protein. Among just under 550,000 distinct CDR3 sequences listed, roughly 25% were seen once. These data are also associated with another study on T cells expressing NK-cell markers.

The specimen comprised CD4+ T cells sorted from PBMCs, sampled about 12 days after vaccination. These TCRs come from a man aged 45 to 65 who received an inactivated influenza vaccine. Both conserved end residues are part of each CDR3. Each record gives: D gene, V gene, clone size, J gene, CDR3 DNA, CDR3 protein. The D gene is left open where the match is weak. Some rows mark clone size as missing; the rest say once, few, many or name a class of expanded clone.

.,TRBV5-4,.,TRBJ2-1,TGTGCCAGCATAGACCAATCCAGCTCCTACAATGAGCAGTTCTTC,CASIDQSSSYNEQFF
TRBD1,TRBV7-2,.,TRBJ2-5,TGTGCCAGCAGCCTCTGGACAGGGAAGGGAGAGACCCAGTACTTC,CASSLWTGKGETQYF
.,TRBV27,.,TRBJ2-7,TGTGCCAGCAGTTTATCGAGAGGGGCCTCCTACGAGCAGTACTTC,CASSLSRGASYEQYF
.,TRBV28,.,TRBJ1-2,TGTGCCAGCCGACAAGCCGGGAGACAAGGGACCTTC,CASRQAGRQGTF
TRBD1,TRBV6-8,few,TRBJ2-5,TGTGCCAGCAGATTAGACAGGGGGGAGACCCAGTACTTC,CASRLDRGETQYF
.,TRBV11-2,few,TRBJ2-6,TGTGCCAGCAGCTCAAGAGAGGGTATTGGGGCCAACGTCCTGACTTTC,CASSSREGIGANVLTF
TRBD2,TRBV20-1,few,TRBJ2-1,TGCAGTGCTAGTACTCTCGGGAGGGCCTCCTCCTACAATGAGCAGTTCTTC,CSASTLGRASSYNEQFF
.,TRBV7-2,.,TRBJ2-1,TGTGCCAGCAGCTTAGCCGGGACGGACTTCAATGAGCAGTTCTTC,CASSLAGTDFNEQFF
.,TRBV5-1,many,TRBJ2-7,TGCGCCAGCAGCTTGGAATCCACCTACGAGCAGTACTTC,CASSLESTYEQYF
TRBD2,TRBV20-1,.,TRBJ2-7,TGCAGTGCTAGACGGGGGGGCGAGCAGTACTTC,CSARRGGEQYF
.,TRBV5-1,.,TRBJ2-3,TGCGCCAGCAGCTTGGCCAGGGGACTCATAAGCTCGTCAGATACGCAGTATTTT,CASSLARGLISSSDTQYF
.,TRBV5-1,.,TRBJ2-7,TGCGCCAGCAGCTCTCCTGACAGGGACTTTGACTACGAGCAGTACTTC,CASSSPDRDFDYEQYF
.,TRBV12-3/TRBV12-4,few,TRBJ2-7,TGTGCCAGCAGTTCGCAGTCCTCAGGCGGACGTTACGAGCAGTACTTC,CASSSQSSGGRYEQYF
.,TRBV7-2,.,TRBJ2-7,TGTGCCAGCAGCTTAGGAGCAGGGTGGGACTACGAGCAGTACTTC,CASSLGAGWDYEQYF
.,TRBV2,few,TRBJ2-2,TGTGCCAGCTATCCAGGTACAGGGAACCGGAACACCGGGGAGCTGTTTTTT,CASYPGTGNRNTGELFF
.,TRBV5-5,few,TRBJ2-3,TGTGCCAGCAGCTGGAACACAGATACGCAGTATTTT,CASSWNTDTQYF
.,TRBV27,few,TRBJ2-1,TGTGCCAGCAGTTCGTACTCCTACAATGAGCAGTTCTTC,CASSSYSYNEQFF
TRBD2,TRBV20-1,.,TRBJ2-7,TGCAGTGCCCTCCCTAGCGGGGGCCCCACTTACGAGCAGTACTTC,CSALPSGGPTYEQYF
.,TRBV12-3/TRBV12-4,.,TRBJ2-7,TGTGCCAGCAGTCCAACCGGACGGGTCTCCTACGAGCAGTACTTC,CASSPTGRVSYEQYF
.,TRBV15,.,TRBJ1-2,TGTGCCACCAGCAGAGATCAGGGGAGCTATGGCTACACCTTC,CATSRDQGSYGYTF
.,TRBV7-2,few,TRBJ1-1,TGTGCCAGCAGCTTCGCGGACAGGAACACTGAAGCTTTCTTT,CASSFADRNTEAFF
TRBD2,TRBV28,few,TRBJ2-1,TGTGCCAGCAGCCGCTTATTTGGGGGGGTATACAATGAGCAGTTCTTC,CASSRLFGGVYNEQFF
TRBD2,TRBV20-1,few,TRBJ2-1,TGCAGTGCTAGACTCGCGGGAGGAGAGCAGTTCTTC,CSARLAGGEQFF
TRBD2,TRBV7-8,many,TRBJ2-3,TGTGCCAGCAGCTTAGGGGGTAGCGGGAGTGTGGATTTT,CASSLGGSGSVDF
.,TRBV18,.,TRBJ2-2,TGTGCCAGCTCAGCGACGCCGACCAACACCGGGGAGCTGTTTTTT,CASSATPTNTGELFF
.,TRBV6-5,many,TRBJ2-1,TGTGCCAGCAGCTACAGACTGAGCTCCTACAATGAGCAGTTCTTC,CASSYRLSSYNEQFF
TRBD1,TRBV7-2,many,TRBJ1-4,TGTGCCAGCAGCTTCTCAGGGGGCCCTAATGAAAAACTGTTTTTT,CASSFSGGPNEKLFF
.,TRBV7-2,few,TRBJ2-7,TGTGCCAGCAGCCGAACGTACGGACCTCAATACGAGCAGTACTTC,CASSRTYGPQYEQYF
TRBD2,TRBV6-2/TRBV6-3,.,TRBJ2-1,TGTGCCAGCAGTTATGATGAACTAGCGGGGCACCGAGGGGAGCAGTTCTTC,CASSYDELAGHRGEQFF
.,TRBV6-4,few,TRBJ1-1,TGTGCCAGCAGCAAAGAAGGAGGGTACACTGAAGCTTTCTTT,CASSKEGGYTEAFF